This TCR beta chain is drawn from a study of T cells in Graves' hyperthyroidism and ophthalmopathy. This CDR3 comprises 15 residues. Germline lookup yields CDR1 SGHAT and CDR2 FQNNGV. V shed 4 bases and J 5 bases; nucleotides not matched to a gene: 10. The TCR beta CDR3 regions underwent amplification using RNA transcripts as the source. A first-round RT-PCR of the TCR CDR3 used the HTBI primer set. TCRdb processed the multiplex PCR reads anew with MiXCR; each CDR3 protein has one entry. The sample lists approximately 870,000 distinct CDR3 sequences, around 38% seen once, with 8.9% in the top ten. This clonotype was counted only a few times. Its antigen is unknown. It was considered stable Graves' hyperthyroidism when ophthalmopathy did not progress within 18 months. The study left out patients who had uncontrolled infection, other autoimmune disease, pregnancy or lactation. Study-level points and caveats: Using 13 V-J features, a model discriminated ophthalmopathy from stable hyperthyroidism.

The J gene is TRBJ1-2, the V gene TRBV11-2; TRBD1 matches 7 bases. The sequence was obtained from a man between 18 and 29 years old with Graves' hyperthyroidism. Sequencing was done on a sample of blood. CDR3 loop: CASSSLRDSRYGYTF. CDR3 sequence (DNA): TGTGCCAGCAGCTCTCTCCGGGACAGTAGATATGGCTACACCTTC.